The 21 T cell receptor beta chains reported below all come from one sample, sequenced in a study of T cells in Graves' hyperthyroidism and ophthalmopathy. RNA transcripts were the template for amplifying TCR beta CDR3 regions. TCR CDR3 underwent first-round RT-PCR with the HTBI primer set. TCRdb reanalysed the multiplex PCR reads using MiXCR and keeps one entry per CDR3 protein. The data hold hundreds of thousands of distinct CDR3 sequences, with 14% to 15% observed a single time. Sequences were obtained from blood. These TCRs come from a woman aged 40 to 49 with Graves' ophthalmopathy.

There are many counts of this clonotype. The chain is built from TRBV7-9 and TRBJ2-7; TRBD2 matches 10 bases. The ends lost 1 base at V and 6 bases at J; junction bases unmatched: 9. CDR3 length equals 16 residues. Germline CDR1 and CDR2: SEHNR and FQNEAQ (reference sequence). The CDR3 DNA reads as TGTGCCAGCAGCTTAGGACTAGCGGGTGCTTCATCCGAGCAGTACTTC. This codes for CASSLGLAGASSEQYF.

This clonotype was seen many times. This rearrangement joins TRBV18 to TRBJ2-7; D is perhaps TRBD1 or TRBD2 (5 bases each). This CDR3 contains 14 residues. V was pared by 4 bases and J by 0 bases, with 10 bases between. CDR1 and CDR2 (germline): KGHSH, LQKENI. In DNA form, the CDR3 reads TGTGCCAGCTCACGCCGGGACGACTCCTACGAGCAGTACTTC. Translated: CASSRRDDSYEQYF.

This chain joins TRBV12-3 or TRBV12-4 and TRBJ1-5; D not certain. The germline V and J ends were trimmed by 7 bases and 9 bases, with 10 bases remaining between them. This CDR3 is built from 11 residues. The CDR3 region is CASTESGPQHF. CDR3 DNA: TGTGCCAGCACCGAGTCCGGGCCCCAGCATTTT.

This clonotype was seen ten or more times. The V call is TRBV30, the J call TRBJ1-2, with no clear D. V lost 1 base to trimming and J lost 0 bases, with 12 bases between them. This CDR3 has 15 residues. Per the germline V gene, CDR1 is GTSNPN and CDR2 is SVGIG (reference sequence). The CDR3 loop reads CAWSGQMEPNYGYTF. Here the CDR3 DNA reads TGTGCCTGGAGTGGCCAGATGGAGCCTAACTATGGCTACACCTTC.

This clonotype was counted at least ten times. The J gene is TRBJ2-7, the V gene TRBV30; D perhaps matches TRBD2 (6 bases). Trimming took 0 bases from V and 6 from J, leaving 12 bases between them. CDR1 is GTSNPN and CDR2 is SVGIG in the germline V gene (reference sequence). The CDR3 extends over 13 amino acids. The CDR3: CAWSVNLGGEQYF. In DNA, the CDR3 is TGTGCCTGGAGTGTAAATTTGGGAGGCGAGCAGTACTTC.

The chain is built from TRBV5-1 and TRBJ2-7; D is uncertain. Germline CDR1 SGHRS, CDR2 YFSETQ. The CDR3 extends over 13 amino acids. The V and J ends lost 4 bases and 5 bases respectively, with 13 bases between them. The CDR3, as DNA: TGCGCCAGCAGCGGGTCAGCCCGGGACGAGCAGTACTTC. The encoded protein is CASSGSARDEQYF.

The table lists this clonotype with a few counts. The CDR3: CASTPGSGSFYEQYF. Written as DNA, the CDR3 is TGTGCCAGCACCCCGGGTAGCGGGAGCTTCTACGAGCAGTACTTC. This chain connects TRBV6-2 or TRBV6-3 to TRBJ2-7, with TRBD2 identical over 9 bases. The CDR3 consists of 15 residues. CDR1 and CDR2 from the germline V gene are MNHEY and SVGEGT. Trimming at V came to 7 bases and at J to 3 bases, leaving 10 bases not matched to a gene.

This clonotype was found many times. The chain combines TRBV6-1 with TRBJ2-5, with D possibly being TRBD2 (6 bases). The CDR3 is 11 amino acids. Trimming pared 8 bases from V and 4 bases from J, leaving 8 bases between. The V gene's germline CDR1 is MNHNS and CDR2 SASEGT. The CDR3 DNA is TGTGCCAGCGGGGGGACAGAGACCCAGTACTTC. It translates to CASGGTETQYF.

This clonotype was counted ten times or more. This chain joins TRBV12-3 or TRBV12-4 and TRBJ1-5; D not certain. With 7 bases removed from V and 0 bases from J, the gap between germline ends came to 10 bases. CDR3 length: 14 residues. The CDR3, as DNA: TGTGCCAGCACCATCGACACTAGCAATCAGCCCCAGCATTTT. This encodes CASTIDTSNQPQHF.

This clonotype was counted at least ten times. The chain recombines TRBV28 with TRBJ2-5; perhaps D is TRBD1 or TRBD2 (5 bases each). The CDR3 loop spans 14 amino acids. Germline CDR1 and CDR2: MDHEN and SYDVKM. V was cut by 4 bases and J by 5 bases, with 14 bases left in between. The CDR3 nucleotides read TGTGCCAGCAGTTCCCCGAGGGGACCTGAGACCCAGTACTTC. This encodes CASSSPRGPETQYF.

This clonotype has more than one count but fewer than ten. The CDR3 DNA is TGCAGTGCTAGATCCTCCAGGGATCCCACTGAAGCTTTCTTT. Translating gives CSARSSRDPTEAFF. The chain is built from TRBV20-1 and TRBJ1-1, with a weak D call TRBD1 (5 bases). The CDR3 is made up of 14 amino acids. Trimming cost V 2 bases and J 4 bases, with 14 bases left between them. Per the germline V gene, CDR1 is DFQATT and CDR2 is SNEGSKA (reference sequence).

In this sample, this clonotype turned up many times. The J gene is TRBJ2-7, the V gene TRBV28, with 9 positions matching TRBD2. After removal of 6 bases from V and 4 bases from J, the junction contained 4 bases not matched to a gene. CDR3 size: 13 residues. Germline V gene data show CDR1 as MDHEN and CDR2 as SYDVKM. The CDR3 DNA is TGTGCCAGCAGGGGCGGGGGGGAGTACGAGCAGTACTTC. Amino acids: CASRGGGEYEQYF.

This clonotype has a count of ten or more. This rearrangement joins TRBV28 to TRBJ1-5; 8 bases align to TRBD1. The germline V gene encodes CDR1 MDHEN and CDR2 SYDVKM. The V and J ends lost 6 bases and 3 bases, in that order; junction bases with no gene match: 7. The CDR3 runs 15 residues. CDR3 protein: CASREGQATNQPQHF. CDR3 nucleotides: TGTGCCAGCAGGGAGGGACAGGCAACCAATCAGCCCCAGCATTTT.

This clonotype was recorded many times. The CDR3 reads CSALSSGNTIYF. The CDR3 DNA follows: TGCAGCGCCCTGAGCTCTGGAAACACCATATATTTT. V gene TRBV29-1 combines with J gene TRBJ1-3; D gene ambiguous. V was pared by 7 bases and J by 0 bases, with 7 bases between. Germline V lookup: CDR1 SQVTM, CDR2 ANQGSEA. The CDR3 consists of 12 residues.

At least ten counts were recorded for this clonotype. This chain joins TRBV28 and TRBJ2-7, with TRBD2 matching 7 bases. The germline V gene encodes CDR1 MDHEN and CDR2 SYDVKM. The junction had 10 bases not matched to a gene; V was cut back by 1 base and J by 7 bases. The CDR3 is made up of 15 amino acids. CDR3 loop: CASSLSMGGVGEQYF. CDR3 DNA: TGTGCCAGCAGTTTATCCATGGGGGGGGTGGGGGAGCAGTACTTC.

This clonotype has ten or more counts. The V and J genes are TRBV24-1 and TRBJ2-3, with 7 bases that match TRBD2. Unmatched junction bases numbered 6, after V lost 4 bases and J lost 3 bases. Germline V lookup: CDR1 KGHDR, CDR2 SFDVKD. The CDR3 contains 15 residues. The CDR3 DNA follows: TGTGCCACCAGTGACATGAGGGAGGGGACAGATACGCAGTATTTT. Translated, it gives CATSDMREGTDTQYF.

Many counts were recorded for this clonotype. V gene TRBV20-1 combines with J gene TRBJ2-2, with no clear D. This CDR3 has 13 residues. Per the germline V gene, CDR1 is DFQATT and CDR2 is SNEGSKA (reference sequence). V was clipped by 0 bases and J by 5 bases, with 7 bases between them. The CDR3 DNA follows: TGCAGTGCTAGAGAAGTGTTGACCGGGGAGCTGTTTTTT. Translated, it gives CSAREVLTGELFF.

This clonotype was detected ten times or more. V and J are TRBV2 and TRBJ2-7, with TRBD2 identical over 10 bases. There are 14 residues in the CDR3. The trim removed 2 bases at V and 4 bases at J, leaving 2 bases unmatched. Germline V gene lookup returns CDR1 SNHLY and CDR2 FYNNEI. Here the CDR3 reads CASSETSGMYEQYF. CDR3 in DNA: TGTGCCAGCAGTGAAACTAGCGGGATGTACGAGCAGTACTTC. Variable domain in full (rest from reference TRBV2 and TRBJ2-7): EPEVTQTPSHQVTQMGQEVILRCVPISNHLYFYWYRQILGQKVEFLVSFYNNEISEKSEIFDDQFSVERPDGSNFTLKIRSTKLEDSAMYFCASSETSGMYEQYFGPGTRLTVT.

This clonotype was observed at least ten times. J is TRBJ1-5 and V is TRBV20-1; 9 bases fit TRBD1. This CDR3 region has 14 residues. After removal of 3 bases from V and 8 bases from J, the junction contained 8 bases not matched to a gene. Germline assignment: CDR1 DFQATT and CDR2 SNEGSKA (reference sequence). This chain's CDR3 is CSASPPGQGKPQHF. Written as DNA, the CDR3 is TGCAGTGCTAGTCCGCCCGGACAGGGGAAGCCCCAGCATTTT.

This chain links TRBV11-2 with TRBJ2-7, with 11 bases matching TRBD2. Germline V gives CDR1 SGHAT, CDR2 FQNNGV. This CDR3 region has 16 residues. Unmatched junction bases numbered 11, after V lost 5 bases and J lost 5 bases. CDR3 sequence: CASSPGIAGGPHEQYF. Here the CDR3 DNA reads TGTGCCAGCAGCCCAGGGATAGCGGGAGGGCCCCACGAGCAGTACTTC. Supplemented by reference TRBV11-2 and TRBJ2-7, the full variable domain reads EAGVAQSPRYKIIEKRQSVAFWCNPISGHATLYWYQQILGQGPKLLIQFQNNGVVDDSQLPKDRFSAERLKGVDSTLKIQPAKLEDSAVYLCASSPGIAGGPHEQYFGPGTRLTVT.

This clonotype was detected only a few times. V usage is TRBV11-2 and J usage is TRBJ1-1; D possibly corresponds to TRBD1 (5 bases). Trimming left V 5 bases short and J 7 bases short, with 11 bases between. Germline CDR1 and CDR2: SGHAT and FQNNGV. CDR3 length: 12 amino acids. In nucleotides, the CDR3 is TGTGCCAGCAGCCGCGCAGGGAGTGAAGCTTTCTTT. Translation gives CASSRAGSEAFF.